This is a list of T cell receptor beta chains from one sample in a study of Ad26.COV2.S vaccination and SARS-CoV-2 variants. Sequencing was performed with immunoSEQ multiplex PCR; in TCRdb, only in-frame clones are kept and a portion is missing. The table lists about 330,000 clones, about 90% of them singletons. Sequencing was performed on peripheral blood, taken in a trial of Ad26.COV2.S vaccine versus placebo. The receptor source for this set is a person aged 18-60 years who received the Ad26.COV2.S COVID-19 vaccine or a placebo. Each CDR3 is given with its conserved first and last residue. D genes are given only for firm matches. Rows give clone size only sometimes, using once, few, many, or a class for an expanded clone.

abundance,j_gene,d_gene,v_gene,CDR3nt,CDR3aa
-,TRBJ1-4,TRBD1,TRBV19,TGTGCCAGTAGTATATCCCGGACAGGGAATGAAAAACTGTTTTTT,CASSISRTGNEKLFF
-,TRBJ2-4,-,TRBV7-9,TGTGCCAGCAGAGGGGGACTGGGCATTCAGTACTTC,CASRGGLGIQYF
-,TRBJ1-2,TRBD1,TRBV6-6,TGTGCCAGCAAACAACGAGGGACAGGGCCCTCAAGTGGCTACACCTTC,CASKQRGTGPSSGYTF
-,TRBJ1-2,-,TRBV28,TGTGCCAGCAGTTTAGGTCTGGTTGGGGACACCCACACCTTC,CASSLGLVGDTHTF
-,TRBJ1-1,-,TRBV18,TGTGCCAGCTCACCTACCATGAGCACTGAAGCTTTCTTT,CASSPTMSTEAFF
-,TRBJ1-5,-,TRBV5-6,TGTGCCAGCAGCGCCAAGGGGAATCAGCCCCAGCATTTT,CASSAKGNQPQHF
-,TRBJ2-5,-,TRBV27,TGTGCCAGCAATAACTGGGGGCAGGCCCAAGAGACCCAGTACTTC,CASNNWGQAQETQYF
-,TRBJ2-5,TRBD2,TRBV9,TGTGCCAGCAGCGCGGGGACTAGCGGGGGGAAAGAGACCCAGTACTTC,CASSAGTSGGKETQYF
-,TRBJ2-5,-,TRBV11-2,TGTGCCAGCAGCGCGCCGGGGGGCCTGGGGGAGACCCAGTACTTC,CASSAPGGLGETQYF
once,TRBJ1-1,-,TRBV11-2,TGTGCCAGCAGCTTAACAGTTGAAACTTTCTTT,CASSLTVETFF
-,TRBJ2-7,TRBD1,TRBV4-1,TGCGCCAGCAGCCAACCGAGGACAGGACGCTCCTACGAGCAGTACTTC,CASSQPRTGRSYEQYF
-,TRBJ2-7,TRBD2,TRBV9,TGTGCCAGCAGCACCCAACTAGCGGGGGTTGACGAGCAGTACTTC,CASSTQLAGVDEQYF
-,TRBJ1-1,-,TRBV9,TGTGCCAGCAGCGTAGACATGAACACTGAAGCTTTCTTT,CASSVDMNTEAFF
-,TRBJ2-2,TRBD2,TRBV7-3,TGTGCCAGCAGCTTACTAGCGGGAGTTACCGGGGAGCTGTTTTTT,CASSLLAGVTGELFF
-,TRBJ1-6,TRBD1,TRBV19,TGTGCCAGTAGTCCGTTGCCGGGACAGGGTTTTAATTCACCCCTCCACTTT,CASSPLPGQGFNSPLHF
-,TRBJ2-1,TRBD2,TRBV7-6,TGTGCCAGCAGCTTAGGTCTAGCGGGGCCTTTTGGTGAGCAGTTCTTC,CASSLGLAGPFGEQFF
-,TRBJ1-2,TRBD1,TRBV7-2,TGTGCCAGCACCCCAGGGGGGAGCCTCTATGGCTACACCTTC,CASTPGGSLYGYTF
-,TRBJ2-2,-,TRBV7-8,TGTGCCAGCAGCTTAGTATCATGGGGGCCAAGCACCGGGGAGCTGTTTTTT,CASSLVSWGPSTGELFF
-,TRBJ2-7,-,TRBV6-1,TGTGCCAGCAGTGAAGCACGAGTCCTCCACACTTCCTACTACGAGCAGTACTTC,CASSEARVLHTSYYEQYF
few,TRBJ2-5,-,TRBV7-9,TGTGCCAGCAGCGCTTCACTGGAAGAGACCCAGTACTTC,CASSASLEETQYF
-,TRBJ2-1,TRBD2,TRBV5-1,TGCGCCAGCAGCTCAGCGGGAGGCTACGTTGAGCAGTTCTTC,CASSSAGGYVEQFF
-,TRBJ1-1,-,TRBV4-1,TGCGCCAGCAGCCAGTCAGTGAACACTGAAGCTTTCTTT,CASSQSVNTEAFF
-,TRBJ1-1,-,TRBV19,TGTGCCAGTAGTACAGAGGGGAGCACTGAAGCTTTCTTT,CASSTEGSTEAFF
-,TRBJ1-1,TRBD1,TRBV18,TGTGCCAGCTCGCCCGGGACAGGGGGGATCGTCAAAGCTTTCTTT,CASSPGTGGIVKAFF
-,TRBJ1-1,-,TRBV29-1,TGCAGCGTTCAAGCCGTAAAGAACACTGAAGCTTTCTTT,CSVQAVKNTEAFF
-,TRBJ2-3,TRBD1,TRBV4-3,TGCGCCAGCAGCCAAGGCGAGGGGGCTACGCAGTATTTT,CASSQGEGATQYF
-,TRBJ1-1,-,TRBV12-5,TGTGCTAGTGGGGCCGGGGGGGACACTGAAGCTTTCTTT,CASGAGGDTEAFF